Described below is a single T cell receptor beta chain sequence and its context. The sample is drawn from a study of blood T cell repertoires in COVID-19. For the study at large: The United States, Italy and Spain were the sources of the acute and convalescent COVID-19 samples.

The CDR3 is made up of 14 amino acids. The germline CDR1 and CDR2 sequences are LGHNA and YSLEER. V gave up 1 base and J gave up 1 base; unmatched junction bases: 1. Measured with immunoSEQ multiplex PCR; TCRdb has only the in-frame clones, and not every one. The data show 270,000 or so clones, with less than 85% seen just once and roughly 3.1% held by the top ten. The V gene is TRBV4-3, the J gene TRBJ2-7, with 7 bases matching TRBD1. The sequenced sample was peripheral blood. This clonotype was sampled from a woman between 18 and 29 years old with acute or convalescent COVID-19. The CDR3 coding sequence is TGCGCCAGCAGCCAAGCCAGGGGGTCCTACGAGCAGTACTTC. Encoded protein: CASSQARGSYEQYF.